Shown below are 30 T cell receptor beta chains from a single sample sequenced in a study of quantifying T cell responses using KT2 cells. Study-level background: Reverse transcription used primers in the TCR alpha and beta constant regions.

The cDNA 3' end received a ligated oligonucleotide with a UMI. The first PCR ran about 4 cycles with an equimolar RC1.1 and RC1.2 beta primer mix. MiXCR was run by TCRdb on the UMI-ligation and nested PCR reads, yielding one entry per CDR3 protein. The top ten hold around 9.9% of the sample, which has tens of thousands of distinct CDR3 sequences, more than 9% seen once. Specimen: PBMCs spiked with cells of the T cell clone KT2. The receptor set was obtained from a human donor.

This clonotype came up many times. The chain carries TRBV7-2 and TRBJ2-1, with D possibly matching TRBD2 (5 bases). The V gene lost 1 base and the J gene lost 5 bases, with 15 bases spanning the gap. Per the germline V gene, CDR1 is SGHTA and CDR2 is FQGNSA. This CDR3 spans 16 amino acids. As DNA, the CDR3 is TGTGCCAGCAGCTTAGACCTGAGGGCCGGGAACAATGAGCAGTTCTTC. Encoded protein: CASSLDLRAGNNEQFF. The whole variable domain, remainder taken from reference TRBV7-2 and TRBJ2-1, is GAGVSQSPSNKVTEKGKDVELRCDPISGHTALYWYRQSLGQGLEFLIYFQGNSAPDKSGLPSDRFSAERTGGSVSTLTIQRTQQEDSAVYLCASSLDLRAGNNEQFFGPGTRLTVL.

The chain uses TRBV5-1 and TRBJ2-7; TRBD2 is a possible D gene (6 bases). V was pared by 4 bases and J by 3 bases, with 14 bases between. The CDR3 runs to 14 residues. Per germline, CDR1 SGHRS and CDR2 YFSETQ. This CDR3 is CASSPGEEVYEQYF. CDR3 nucleotides: TGCGCCAGCAGCCCGGGGGAGGAAGTCTACGAGCAGTACTTC.

The gene calls are TRBV2 and TRBJ2-3, with 8 positions matching TRBD2. This CDR3 has 16 residues. V lost 2 bases, J lost 2 bases, and 6 bases stayed unmatched. The germline gives CDR1 SNHLY, CDR2 FYNNEI. CDR3 sequence (DNA): TGTGCCAGCAGTGAAATACTAGCGGAAGACACAGATACGCAGTATTTT. Translating gives CASSEILAEDTDTQYF.

The chain recombines TRBV12-3 or TRBV12-4 with TRBJ1-2; TRBD1 matches 7 bases. The CDR3 spans 13 residues. V dropped 5 bases and J dropped 8; count of bases not matched to a gene: 8. CDR3 sequence (DNA): TGTGCCAGCAGTCCTACGACAGGGAGCGGCTACACCTTC. Encoded protein: CASSPTTGSGYTF.

This sequence joins TRBV13 and TRBJ1-1; D unclear. CDR1 PRHDT and CDR2 FYEKMQ come from the germline V gene (reference sequence). The CDR3 sequence is 13 residues long. V was trimmed by 8 bases and J by 4 bases, leaving 14 bases between them. CDR3 amino acids: CASCPMAGTEAFF. For the CDR3, the DNA is TGTGCCAGCTGCCCTATGGCGGGCACTGAAGCTTTCTTT.

This clonotype was observed at least ten times. This rearrangement joins TRBV6-5 to TRBJ1-5, with 7 bases that match TRBD1. The junction had 4 bases not matched to a gene; V was cut back by 6 bases and J by 2 bases. The V gene's germline CDR1 is MNHEY and CDR2 SVGAGI. The CDR3 loop spans 14 amino acids. As DNA, the CDR3 is TGTGCCAGCAGCCCAGACAGGGGCAATCAGCCCCAGCATTTT. Protein: CASSPDRGNQPQHF.

The V call is TRBV24-1, the J call TRBJ2-7, with 8 bases matching TRBD2. Germline loops: CDR1 KGHDR, CDR2 SFDVKD. This CDR3 region has 13 residues. Trimming at V came to 9 bases and at J to 4 bases, leaving 7 bases not matched to a gene. Written as DNA, the CDR3 is TGTGCCACCCCCTTGACGGGGGGGTACGAGCAGTACTTC. This translates into CATPLTGGYEQYF.

In its sample, this clonotype was seen a few times. The chain has TRBV11-3 and TRBJ2-1, with D perhaps matching TRBD1 (5 bases). The CDR3 has 13 amino acids. Germline CDR1 SGHNT, CDR2 YENEEA. V lost 7 bases, J lost 7 bases, and 14 bases lay in between. The CDR3 nucleotides are TGTGCCAGCACCACGTCAGGGTTAAATGAGCAGTTCTTC. Its translation: CASTTSGLNEQFF.

This clonotype has a handful of counts. This chain connects TRBV10-3 to TRBJ2-3, with D possibly TRBD2 on 5 matching bases. CDR1 and CDR2 (germline): ENHRY, SYGVKD. CDR3 length: 15 amino acids. Trimming left V 2 bases short and J 0 bases short, with 9 bases between. The DNA of the CDR3 is TGTGCCATCAGTGAGCGAGGGATAAGCACAGATACGCAGTATTTT. This translates into CAISERGISTDTQYF.

The CDR3 sequence is CASSAPGQSSYEQYF. CDR3 sequence (DNA): TGTGCCAGCAGTGCCCCGGGACAGTCCTCCTACGAGCAGTACTTC. The chain is built from TRBV27 and TRBJ2-7, with 7 bases matching TRBD1. Germline CDR1 reads MNHEY; CDR2 reads SMNVEV (reference sequence). The V gene end was trimmed by 5 bases and the J gene end by 0 bases; junction bases not matched to a gene: 7. The CDR3 covers 15 residues.

This clonotype was seen ten or more times. The chain couples TRBV7-9 to TRBJ1-5, with D maybe TRBD1 (5 bases). The germline V and J ends were trimmed by 6 bases and 7 bases, with 16 bases remaining between them. The CDR3 is 14 amino acids. Germline CDR1 is SEHNR and CDR2 is FQNEAQ (reference sequence). The CDR3 DNA sequence: TGTGCCAGCAGTTCAGGGTTATTGGGCCAGCCCCAGCATTTT. Residues: CASSSGLLGQPQHF.

J is TRBJ2-1 and V is TRBV15; D might be TRBD2 (5 bases). The CDR3 spans 15 residues. V lost 0 bases to trimming and J lost 10 bases, with 16 bases between them. CDR1 LNHNV and CDR2 YYDKDF come from the germline V gene (reference sequence). The CDR3 protein is CATSRDLAGSREQFF. The CDR3 bases are TGTGCCACCAGCAGAGATCTGGCGGGTAGCAGGGAGCAGTTCTTC. Filled out from reference TRBV15 and TRBJ2-1, the complete variable domain reads DAMVIQNPRYQVTQFGKPVTLSCSQTLNHNVMYWYQQKSSQAPKLLFHYYDKDFNNEADTPDNFQSRRPNTSFCFLDIRSPGLGDTAMYLCATSRDLAGSREQFFGPGTRLTVL.

The chain employs TRBV11-2 and TRBJ2-1; tentative D call: TRBD2 (6 bases). This CDR3 comprises 14 residues. Trimming removed 3 bases from V and 3 bases from J, with 9 bases in between. Germline CDR1 SGHAT, CDR2 FQNNGV. This chain's CDR3 is CASSLGSGYNEQFF. CDR3 DNA sequence: TGTGCCAGCAGCTTGGGTAGCGGCTACAATGAGCAGTTCTTC.

This clonotype was counted many times. The chain couples TRBV20-1 to TRBJ2-1; 10 nucleotides line up with TRBD1. From germline, CDR1 is DFQATT and CDR2 SNEGSKA (reference sequence). V trimming: 3 bases; J trimming: 3 bases; junction bases outside the gene matches: 2. The CDR3 contains 14 residues. The DNA for the CDR3 is TGCAGTGCTAGGGACAGGGGGGTCTACAATGAGCAGTTCTTC. Amino acid sequence: CSARDRGVYNEQFF.

At least ten counts were recorded for this clonotype. The genes are TRBV29-1 and TRBJ2-1; no definite D call. With 4 bases removed from V and 7 bases from J, the gap between germline ends came to 11 bases. This CDR3 contains 12 residues. Germline V gene data show CDR1 as SQVTM and CDR2 as ANQGSEA. CDR3: CSVVKVGNEQFF. The CDR3 coding sequence is TGCAGCGTTGTGAAGGTTGGGAATGAGCAGTTCTTC.

This clonotype was observed many times. The chain carries TRBV21-1 and TRBJ1-1; the D call TRBD1 from the table was never checked on the DNA. TRBV21-1 is given as a pseudogene. The length of the CDR3 is 14 residues. The CDR3 protein is CASSPTGVGTEAFF. In nucleotides, the CDR3 is TGTGCCAGCAGCCCAACAGGGGTGGGCACTGAAGCTTTCTTT.

The chain has TRBV24-1 and TRBJ2-3; possible D gene TRBD1, 6 bases. Germline V gives CDR1 KGHDR, CDR2 SFDVKD. The germline V and J ends were trimmed by 5 bases and 4 bases, with 9 bases remaining between them. The CDR3 consists of 13 residues. The CDR3 coding sequence is TGTGCCACCAGTGGCGGACAGTCAGATACGCAGTATTTT. It is translated as CATSGGQSDTQYF.

The sample holds many counts of this clonotype. The chain uses TRBV7-9 and TRBJ2-2; no reliable D call. The germline CDR1 and CDR2 sequences are SEHNR and FQNEAQ (reference sequence). This CDR3 comprises 14 residues. The V end was cut by 5 bases, the J end by 0 bases, with 7 bases between. In DNA, the CDR3 is TGTGCCAGCAGCCCCCGCCCGAACACCGGGGAGCTGTTTTTT. Its protein product is CASSPRPNTGELFF.

The table lists this clonotype with many counts. The chain carries TRBV4-1 and TRBJ1-5; D is unclear. This CDR3 is 13 amino acids long. Trimming removed 6 bases at V and 6 bases at J, with 12 bases between. CDR1 and CDR2 from the germline V gene are MGHRA and YSYEKL. DNA of the CDR3: TGCGCCAGCAGTGTTGGGGATAGTCAGCCCCAGCATTTT. It encodes CASSVGDSQPQHF.

This clonotype was found many times. The V call is TRBV27, the J call TRBJ2-7; 9 bases align to TRBD1. CDR3 length: 13 residues. With V trimmed by 6 bases and J by 3 bases, 3 bases remained unmatched. Germline-derived CDR1 and CDR2 are MNHEY and SMNVEV (reference sequence). This CDR3 is CASRGQGNYEQYF. CDR3 DNA: TGTGCCAGCAGGGGACAGGGAAACTACGAGCAGTACTTC.

The chain carries TRBV11-2 and TRBJ1-1; D unclear. The CDR3 loop spans 13 amino acids. V was clipped by 0 bases and J by 5 bases, with 7 bases between them. CDR1 and CDR2 (germline): SGHAT, FQNNGV. The CDR3 loop is CASSLDRRTEAFF. DNA for the CDR3: TGTGCCAGCAGCTTAGACAGGAGAACTGAAGCTTTCTTT.

The sample holds many counts of this clonotype. The chain couples TRBV20-1 to TRBJ2-1, with D perhaps matching TRBD2 (6 bases). Per the germline V gene, CDR1 is DFQATT and CDR2 is SNEGSKA (reference sequence). CDR3 length: 13 amino acids. Trimming took 6 bases from V and 7 from J, leaving 16 bases between them. The CDR3 region has the DNA TGCAGTGCCAGGCCCGGGGGTGAAAATGAGCAGTTCTTC. Protein product: CSARPGGENEQFF.

This chain joins TRBV7-8 and TRBJ1-1; weak D call: TRBD1 (5 bases). This CDR3 has 15 residues. The V gene lost 1 base and the J gene lost 5 bases, with 14 bases spanning the gap. CDR1 and CDR2 (germline): SGHVS, FQNEAQ. The CDR3 sequence is CASSLVWGWGTEAFF. The DNA for the CDR3 is TGTGCCAGCAGCTTAGTTTGGGGGTGGGGGACTGAAGCTTTCTTT.

This clonotype was picked up a small number of times. This chain connects TRBV4-1 to TRBJ1-4; the D is unclear. CDR3 length equals 15 residues. Germline lookup yields CDR1 MGHRA and CDR2 YSYEKL. Deletions cut 6 bases from V and 7 bases from J, with 18 bases between. The CDR3 DNA sequence: TGCGCCAGCAGAACACCCTGGGGAGGGAGTGAAAAACTGTTTTTT. Translation: CASRTPWGGSEKLFF.

J is TRBJ1-2 and V is TRBV5-1, with TRBD1 matching over 7 bases. The CDR3 has 14 residues. The V gene's germline CDR1 is SGHRS and CDR2 YFSETQ. V trimming: 4 bases; J trimming: 8 bases; junction bases outside the gene matches: 11. Written as DNA, the CDR3 is TGCGCCAGCAGCCTGGGACAGCTCGACGGGGGCTACACCTTC. This sequence encodes CASSLGQLDGGYTF.

A few counts support this clonotype. This chain connects TRBV20-1 to TRBJ2-3; 8 bases are shared with TRBD2. V was clipped by 4 bases and J by 5 bases; unmatched bases: 14. The V gene's germline CDR1 is DFQATT and CDR2 SNEGSKA (reference sequence). CDR3 length: 16 residues. CDR3 in amino acids: CSATLELAVGVDTQYF. The CDR3 DNA reads TGCAGTGCTACATTGGAACTAGCGGTGGGGGTAGATACGCAGTATTTT.

A remark on this clonotype: Since a much larger clone is just one base distant, this may be a read error. V and J are TRBV20-1 and TRBJ2-5; D not resolved. The CDR3 has 14 amino acids. Germline values: CDR1 DFQATT, CDR2 SNEGSKA (reference sequence). V was clipped by 0 bases and J by 5 bases, with 13 bases between them. For the CDR3, the DNA is TGCAGTGCTAGAGATGAGAAAGGTTCCGAGACCCAGTACTTC. Protein: CSARDEKGSETQYF.

This clonotype was seen a few times. The chain employs TRBV28 and TRBJ2-5; no clear D gene. Germline CDR1 reads MDHEN; CDR2 reads SYDVKM. Trimming took off 8 bases at V and 2 bases at J, with 12 bases between the two ends. CDR3 length: 13 amino acids. The CDR3 DNA sequence: TGTGCCAGCTCGGCAGGACCTCAAGAGACCCAGTACTTC. It encodes CASSAGPQETQYF.

This clonotype turned up a few times. The gene calls are TRBV7-8 and TRBJ2-3, with TRBD1 as a possible D gene (5 bases). Trimming removed 4 bases at V and 0 bases at J, with 8 bases between. Germline CDR1 is SGHVS and CDR2 is FQNEAQ. CDR3 size: 14 residues. The CDR3 region is CASSSDTSTDTQYF. The CDR3 coding sequence is TGTGCCAGCAGCTCGGACACCAGCACAGATACGCAGTATTTT.

For this clonotype: One end of the junction is discordant with germline, which a read error may explain. The chain uses TRBV7-9 and TRBJ1-1; D unresolved. CDR1 and CDR2 from the germline V gene are SEHNR and FQNEAQ (reference sequence). The CDR3 is made up of 13 amino acids. In DNA, the CDR3 is TGTGCCAGCGGCTTAAGGATGAACACTGAAGCTTTCTTT. It specifies CASGLRMNTEAFF.